This TCR beta chain is from a study of blood T cell repertoires in COVID-19. Study details: Acute and convalescent COVID-19 samples came from the United States, Italy and Spain. In each case, the material was cDNA or gDNA derived from T cells, B-cell-depleted T cells, or PBMCs.

This CDR3 is 12 amino acids long. Germline V gene data show CDR1 as MNHEY and CDR2 as SVGEGT. V lost 2 bases and J 6 bases, leaving 7 bases between the germline ends. Original processing methods: Reference gene primers were amplified, and this amplification served to estimate nucleated cell counts. This table comes from immunoSEQ multiplex PCR, and its TCRdb copy is limited to in-frame clones, with some not included. That table is the source of V, J and clone size, and D and trimming were worked out from the DNA. The sample carries 140,000 to 150,000 clones, 80% to 90% recorded once. The chain has TRBV6-2 or TRBV6-3 and TRBJ1-2; D ambiguous. This TCR was recovered from a man aged 60 to 69 with active or convalescent COVID-19. The sequencing sample was made of peripheral blood. The CDR3 protein is CASSYPPDGYTF. CDR3 DNA sequence: TGTGCCAGCAGTTACCCCCCGGATGGCTACACCTTC.